This T cell receptor (beta chain) was sequenced for a study of T-cell memory formation after mild COVID-19. Study outcomes and limitations: The authors did not confirm SARS-CoV-2 specificity of second-wave clones peaking day 37. Pre-infection memory already had some responding clones, implying cross-reactive memory joined. Those CD4+ clones that contracted were mainly in CM and EM (CD8+ ones in EMRA).

The V gene end was trimmed by 0 bases and the J gene end by 7 bases; junction bases not matched to a gene: 8. There are 18 residues in the CDR3. The germline gives CDR1 MNHNY, CDR2 SVGAGI (reference sequence). Comments on this clonotype: Its specificity is not known.

After 5'RACE with constant-segment primers, TCR alpha and TCR beta cDNA libraries carrying sample barcodes and UMIs were obtained. From the 5' RACE reads, TCRdb called clonotypes with MiXCR, one entry per CDR3 protein. This sample has hundreds of thousands of distinct CDR3 sequences, with around 21% found just once. Sequencing input: PBMCs or a T cell subset sorted from them (not recorded which). The TCR was taken from an adult woman who had mild COVID-19 (a few samples of this study predate the infection). Cell type and time point are not known. The rearrangement joins TRBV6-6 to TRBJ1-6; 11 positions match TRBD1. The CDR3 DNA reads as TGTGCCAGCAGTTACTCGATTGGGACAGGGGGTTCAAATTCACCCCTCCACTTT. Protein product: CASSYSIGTGGSNSPLHF.